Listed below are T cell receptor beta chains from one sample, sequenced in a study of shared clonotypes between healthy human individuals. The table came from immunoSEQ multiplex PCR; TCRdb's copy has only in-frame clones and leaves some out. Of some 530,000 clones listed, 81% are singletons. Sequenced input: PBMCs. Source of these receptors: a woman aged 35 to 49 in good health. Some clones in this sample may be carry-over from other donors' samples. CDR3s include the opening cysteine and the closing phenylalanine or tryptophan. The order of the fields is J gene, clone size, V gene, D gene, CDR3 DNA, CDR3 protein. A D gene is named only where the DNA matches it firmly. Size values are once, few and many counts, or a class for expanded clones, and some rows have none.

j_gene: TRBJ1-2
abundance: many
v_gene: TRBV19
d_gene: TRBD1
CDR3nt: TGTGCCAGCTCCCGCCCGGGACAGCGAAAGCACGGCTATGGCTACACCTTC
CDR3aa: CASSRPGQRKHGYGYTF

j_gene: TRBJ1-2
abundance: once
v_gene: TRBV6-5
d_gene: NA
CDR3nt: TGTGCCAGCTGTCTGGGGTTGGGGTATGGCTACACCTTC
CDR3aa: CASCLGLGYGYTF

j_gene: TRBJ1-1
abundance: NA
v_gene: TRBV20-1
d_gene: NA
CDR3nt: TGCAGTGCTAGAGAGGCGAGGGCTTTCTTT
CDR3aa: CSAREARAFF

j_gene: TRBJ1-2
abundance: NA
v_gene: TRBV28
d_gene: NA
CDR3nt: TGTGCCAGCAGAGTTCCCCCTCAAGGGGTCGGTGGCTACACCTTC
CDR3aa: CASRVPPQGVGGYTF

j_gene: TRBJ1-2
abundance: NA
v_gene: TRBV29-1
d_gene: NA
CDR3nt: TGCAGCGTGAGGATCCGGGGCTATGGCTACACCTTC
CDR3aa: CSVRIRGYGYTF

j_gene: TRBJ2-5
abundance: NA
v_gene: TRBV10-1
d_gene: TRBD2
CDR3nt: TGCGCCAGCAGTTCGGGACTAGCGGGAGTGCAGGGGACCCAGTACTTC
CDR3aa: CASSSGLAGVQGTQYF

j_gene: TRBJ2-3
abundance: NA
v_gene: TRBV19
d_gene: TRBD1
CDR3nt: TGTGCCAGTAGTTCGGGACAGGGGGATACGCAGTATTTT
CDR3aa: CASSSGQGDTQYF

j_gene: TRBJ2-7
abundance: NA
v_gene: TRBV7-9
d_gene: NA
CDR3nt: TGTGCCAGCAGCTTAGAAGCCGGGGCGATCGCCGGGGGGCAGTACTTC
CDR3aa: CASSLEAGAIAGGQYF

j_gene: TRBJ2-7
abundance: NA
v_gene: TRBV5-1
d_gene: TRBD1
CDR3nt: TGCGCCAGCAGCTTGGGGCCAGGGGGCCCGGGGGAGCAGTACTTC
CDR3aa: CASSLGPGGPGEQYF

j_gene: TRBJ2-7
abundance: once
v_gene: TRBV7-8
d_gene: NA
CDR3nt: TGTGCCAGCAGCCTTGAGCGGGCAAACTACGAGCAGTACTTC
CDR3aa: CASSLERANYEQYF

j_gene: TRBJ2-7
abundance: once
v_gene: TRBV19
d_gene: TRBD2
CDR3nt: TGTGCCAGTAGTATAGCGGGAGGGCCCCTCTCCTACGAGCAGTACTTC
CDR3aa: CASSIAGGPLSYEQYF

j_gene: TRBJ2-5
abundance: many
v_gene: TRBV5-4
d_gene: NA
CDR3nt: TGTGCCAGCAGCTTGGGGGGGTCGGGGCCCCAAGAGACCCAGTACTTC
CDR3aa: CASSLGGSGPQETQYF